The TCR beta chain described here comes from a study of tumor-infiltrating lymphocytes in primary liver carcinoma. Whole-study context: The study enrolled male and female patients aged 30 to 69 years. Regarding the study as a whole: A fraction of only about 7.5-25% of top clones appeared in all five tumor regions.

The germline V gene encodes CDR1 GTSNPN and CDR2 SVGIG (reference sequence). This CDR3 has 12 residues. The ends were cut back, 7 bases at V and 3 bases at J, with 9 bases in the middle. Points on this clonotype: Its specificity is not known. A single base separates this from a much larger clone, so it may be a read error.

Making TCR beta cDNA involved roughly 500 ng total RNA and a constant-region primer. Libraries for TCR beta were built through three nested multiplex PCR rounds, which together made up a slightly modified ARM-PCR procedure. For 10 cycles apiece, the opening two PCR rounds ran with TRBV1-TRBV30 forward primers and a C-beta reverse primer. TCRdb processed the multiplex PCR reads anew with MiXCR; each CDR3 protein has one entry. The data contain roughly 120,000 distinct CDR3 sequences, less than 80% of them seen just once; the ten biggest clones take up about a tenth. Joint extraction of RNA and DNA used roughly 20-32 mg of bulk tissue that was unsorted. Donors underwent surgery for histopathologically diagnosed primary liver carcinoma.

This clonotype was obtained from a woman in her fifties or sixties with primary liver carcinoma and hepatitis B virus infection. The sequenced sample consisted of liver tumor tissue from sampling region 1. The subset denotes: tumor region T1, superior pole. The chain employs TRBV30 and TRBJ2-2, with D possibly called TRBD1 or TRBD2 (5 bases each). CDR3 region: CALGEYTGELFF. CDR3 nucleotides: TGTGCCTTGGGGGAATACACCGGGGAGCTGTTTTTT.